The rows below give T cell receptor beta chains drawn from one sample of a study of metastatic and nonmetastatic thyroid tumors. TCRdb re-clonotyped the PCR reads via MiXCR. The sample holds about 69,000 clones, 14% seen once. The sample consisted of blood. Receptor source: a male donor with papillary thyroid cancer or a benign thyroid nodule (not recorded which). Some clones in this sample may be carry-over from other donors' samples. Each CDR3 is given without its conserved first and last residue. Fields, in order: J gene, V gene, CDR3 protein.

TRBJ2-1,TRBV12-3/TRBV12-4,ASSSPYNEQF
TRBJ1-2,TRBV5-1,ASSSVIESDYGYT
TRBJ2-1,TRBV6-5,ASSYDRVSEQF
TRBJ2-1,TRBV4-1,ASSRYPGVEAPTNEQF
TRBJ2-7,TRBV28,ASSLVGGGSSATYEQY
TRBJ1-2,TRBV6-2/TRBV6-3,ASSYDGGYGYT
TRBJ1-6,TRBV11-2,ASSYRARRSPLH
TRBJ2-1,TRBV29-1,SAWTSGPYNEQF
TRBJ2-3,TRBV13,ASSSRGNTQY
TRBJ1-2,TRBV7-2,ASSLGAFMDYGYT
TRBJ2-2,TRBV30,AWNRGLNTGELF
TRBJ2-1,TRBV7-2,ASSPVQGYNEQF
TRBJ1-4,TRBV7-6,ASSLEQRDEKLF
TRBJ1-2,TRBV20-1,SAEDTLYGYT
TRBJ2-1,TRBV6-2/TRBV6-3,ANSYDSAYNEQF
TRBJ1-2,TRBV18,ASSMGQGKYGYT
TRBJ2-3,TRBV11-2,ASSLGLATDTQY
TRBJ1-1,TRBV13,ASSSLERASTEAF
TRBJ1-5,TRBV6-1,ASVTGDRYQPQH
TRBJ2-7,TRBV10-3,AIKDGLAASYEQY
TRBJ1-1,TRBV6-1,ASSAYGTVNTEAF
TRBJ2-5,TRBV28,ASSPTATNSLGETQY
TRBJ2-1,TRBV5-1,ASMEEGSYNEQF
TRBJ1-2,TRBV3-1,ASSPGEEAGYT
TRBJ2-3,TRBV7-9,ASSLGLASTDTQY
TRBJ2-3,TRBV25-1,ASSPRGGLRTDTQY
TRBJ2-3,TRBV25-1,ASTQGSTDTQY
TRBJ2-1,TRBV20-1,SARRGVQGYWRALDNEQF
TRBJ1-1,TRBV5-5,ASSLGFGALNTEAF
TRBJ2-1,TRBV24-1,ATRRTSGGNEQF
TRBJ2-1,TRBV12-3/TRBV12-4,ASSPGKSGRRF